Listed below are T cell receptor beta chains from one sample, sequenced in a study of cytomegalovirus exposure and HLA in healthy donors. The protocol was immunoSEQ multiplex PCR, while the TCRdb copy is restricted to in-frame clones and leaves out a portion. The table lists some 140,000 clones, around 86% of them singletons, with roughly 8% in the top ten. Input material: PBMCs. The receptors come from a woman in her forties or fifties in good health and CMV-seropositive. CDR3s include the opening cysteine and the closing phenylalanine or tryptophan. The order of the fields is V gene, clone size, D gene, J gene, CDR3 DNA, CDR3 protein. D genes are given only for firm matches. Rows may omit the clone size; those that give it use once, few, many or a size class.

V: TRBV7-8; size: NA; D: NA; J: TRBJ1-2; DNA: TGTGCCAGCAGTCTTTCCGGGGAGCCCTATGGCTACACCTTC; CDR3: CASSLSGEPYGYTF
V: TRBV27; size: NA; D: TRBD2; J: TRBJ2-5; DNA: TGTGCCAGCAGTTTATATAGCGGGAGGGGGCAAGAGACCCAGTACTTC; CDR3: CASSLYSGRGQETQYF
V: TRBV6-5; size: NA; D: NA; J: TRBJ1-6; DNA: TGTGCCAGCAGTTACGTCCCGGGGTCACCCCTCCACTTT; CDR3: CASSYVPGSPLHF
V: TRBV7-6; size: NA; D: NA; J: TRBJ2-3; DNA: TGTGCCAGCAGCTTAGTCGGGGGAGATACGCAGTATTTT; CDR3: CASSLVGGDTQYF
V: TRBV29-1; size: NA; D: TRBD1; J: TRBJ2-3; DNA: TGCAGCGTTGCAGGGGGACCGAGCACAGATACGCAGTATTTT; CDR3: CSVAGGPSTDTQYF
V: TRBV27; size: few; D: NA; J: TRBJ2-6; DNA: TGTGCCAGCACCACGGGTGGTGCTGGGGCCAACGTCCTGACTTTC; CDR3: CASTTGGAGANVLTF
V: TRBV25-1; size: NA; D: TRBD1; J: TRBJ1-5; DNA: TGTGCCAGCAGTGGACAGGGAGATCAGCCCCAGCATTTT; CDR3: CASSGQGDQPQHF
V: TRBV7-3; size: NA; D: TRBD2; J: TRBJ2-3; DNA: TGTGCCAGCAGCTACCGTAGCGGGTCTAGCACAGATACGCAGTATTTT; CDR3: CASSYRSGSSTDTQYF
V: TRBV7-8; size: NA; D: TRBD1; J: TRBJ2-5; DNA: TGTGCCAGCAGCCTCGACAGGGGAGAGACCCAGTACTTC; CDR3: CASSLDRGETQYF
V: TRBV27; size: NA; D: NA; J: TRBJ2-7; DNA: TGTGCCAGCAGTTTCGGGACAACTTACGAGCAGTACTTC; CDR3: CASSFGTTYEQYF
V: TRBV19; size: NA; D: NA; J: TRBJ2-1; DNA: TGTGCCAGTAGCAGGGAGGTCGAGCAGTTCTTC; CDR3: CASSREVEQFF
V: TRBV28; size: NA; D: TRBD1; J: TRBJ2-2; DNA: TGTGCCAGCCGGGTAGGGGGCAGTGGGCGGCTAAGGACCGGGGAGCTGTTTTTT; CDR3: CASRVGGSGRLRTGELFF
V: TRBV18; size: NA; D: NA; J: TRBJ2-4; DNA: TGTGCCAGCTCCTTTGACACCGCGGGAAACATTCAGTACTTC; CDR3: CASSFDTAGNIQYF
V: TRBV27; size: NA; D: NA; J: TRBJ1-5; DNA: TGTGCCAGCAGTTTAGTCGGCCAGGGAACAAATCAGCCCCAGCATTTT; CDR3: CASSLVGQGTNQPQHF
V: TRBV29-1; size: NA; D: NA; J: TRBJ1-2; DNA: TGCAGCGTTGAAGTGGGGCGGGGGGTAGGAGGCTACACCTTC; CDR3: CSVEVGRGVGGYTF
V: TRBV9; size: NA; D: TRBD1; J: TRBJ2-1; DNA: TGTGCCAGCAGCGCCCGGACAGGGAACTACAATGAGCAGTTCTTC; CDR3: CASSARTGNYNEQFF
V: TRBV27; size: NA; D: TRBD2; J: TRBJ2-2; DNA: TGTGCCAGCAGCTTACTAGCGGGGGCGGTCACCGGGGAGCTGTTTTTT; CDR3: CASSLLAGAVTGELFF